A selection of T cell receptor beta chains follows, all from one sample in a study of T cells after yellow fever vaccination. TCRdb reanalysed the 5' RACE reads using MiXCR and keeps one entry per CDR3 protein. The table shows approximately 330,000 distinct CDR3 sequences, with approximately 4% occurring only once. The sequences come from PBMCs, collected 5 days after the yellow fever booster vaccination. These receptors were collected from a man between 18 and 35 years old who received the YFV17D yellow fever vaccine. The CDR3 runs from the conserved cysteine through the conserved F or W. Each record gives: clone size, D gene, J gene, V gene, CDR3 protein, CDR3 DNA. D genes are given only for firm matches. Part of the rows lack a size; the others show once, few, many or a class for expanded clones.

clone size: many
D gene: NA
J gene: TRBJ2-2
V gene: TRBV27
CDR3 protein: CASMGSNTGELFF
CDR3 DNA: TGTGCCAGCATGGGGTCGAACACCGGGGAGCTGTTTTTT

clone size: NA
D gene: NA
J gene: TRBJ2-7
V gene: TRBV5-4
CDR3 protein: CASSLTGIASEQYF
CDR3 DNA: TGTGCCAGCAGCTTGACAGGCATCGCCTCCGAGCAGTACTTC

clone size: NA
D gene: NA
J gene: TRBJ2-6
V gene: TRBV4-3
CDR3 protein: CASSGGAGVAGANVLTF
CDR3 DNA: TGCGCCAGCAGTGGAGGGGCAGGGGTTGCTGGGGCCAACGTCCTGACTTTC

clone size: few
D gene: TRBD2
J gene: TRBJ2-3
V gene: TRBV5-1
CDR3 protein: CASSLGTSGGITDTQYF
CDR3 DNA: TGCGCCAGCAGCTTGGGAACTAGCGGGGGGATCACAGATACGCAGTATTTT

clone size: many
D gene: NA
J gene: TRBJ1-5
V gene: TRBV10-2
CDR3 protein: CASSESTAKQPQHF
CDR3 DNA: TGCGCCAGCAGTGAGTCGACCGCTAAGCAGCCCCAGCATTTT

clone size: many
D gene: TRBD2
J gene: TRBJ2-1
V gene: TRBV11-2
CDR3 protein: CASRSLAGLYNEQFF
CDR3 DNA: TGTGCCAGCAGGTCACTAGCGGGACTATACAATGAGCAGTTCTTC

clone size: many
D gene: NA
J gene: TRBJ2-7
V gene: TRBV7-6
CDR3 protein: CASSRDLTYEQYF
CDR3 DNA: TGTGCCAGCAGCCGGGATTTAACCTACGAGCAGTACTTC

clone size: many
D gene: NA
J gene: TRBJ2-7
V gene: TRBV7-2
CDR3 protein: CASSLQGDYEQYF
CDR3 DNA: TGTGCCAGCAGCTTACAGGGAGACTACGAGCAGTACTTC

clone size: many
D gene: NA
J gene: TRBJ1-5
V gene: TRBV15
CDR3 protein: CATSSLPASNQPQHF
CDR3 DNA: TGTGCCACCAGCTCTCTCCCGGCCAGCAATCAGCCCCAGCATTTT

clone size: NA
D gene: NA
J gene: TRBJ1-2
V gene: TRBV29-1
CDR3 protein: CSVAFPGRTNGYTF
CDR3 DNA: TGCAGCGTTGCCTTCCCGGGGCGGACTAATGGCTACACCTTC

clone size: NA
D gene: NA
J gene: TRBJ1-1
V gene: TRBV20-1
CDR3 protein: CSARWGLNTEAFF
CDR3 DNA: TGCAGTGCTAGGTGGGGGTTGAACACTGAAGCTTTCTTT

clone size: NA
D gene: TRBD1
J gene: TRBJ2-5
V gene: TRBV18
CDR3 protein: CASSPRLGQKQETQYF
CDR3 DNA: TGTGCCAGCTCACCACGGTTGGGACAGAAACAAGAGACCCAGTACTTC

clone size: NA
D gene: NA
J gene: TRBJ2-1
V gene: TRBV5-1
CDR3 protein: CASSLTRDNEQFF
CDR3 DNA: TGCGCCAGCAGCTTGACACGGGACAATGAGCAGTTCTTC

clone size: few
D gene: TRBD2
J gene: TRBJ2-7
V gene: TRBV20-1
CDR3 protein: CSASPRTSGGYEQYF
CDR3 DNA: TGCAGTGCTTCACCCAGAACTAGCGGGGGGTACGAGCAGTACTTC

clone size: few
D gene: NA
J gene: TRBJ2-5
V gene: TRBV4-1
CDR3 protein: CASSQIGPGRGNVYQETQYF
CDR3 DNA: TGCGCCAGCAGCCAAATAGGACCGGGCAGGGGAAATGTGTACCAAGAGACCCAGTACTTC

clone size: many
D gene: NA
J gene: TRBJ2-5
V gene: TRBV12-3/TRBV12-4
CDR3 protein: CASIPGAEETQYF
CDR3 DNA: TGTGCCAGCATACCCGGGGCCGAAGAGACCCAGTACTTC

clone size: few
D gene: TRBD1
J gene: TRBJ2-3
V gene: TRBV9
CDR3 protein: CASSSWTGTADTQYF
CDR3 DNA: TGTGCCAGCAGCTCCTGGACAGGGACGGCAGATACGCAGTATTTT

clone size: few
D gene: TRBD2
J gene: TRBJ2-3
V gene: TRBV7-6
CDR3 protein: CASSILAGGPTRTDTQYF
CDR3 DNA: TGTGCCAGCAGCATACTAGCGGGGGGGCCTACGAGGACAGATACGCAGTATTTT

clone size: many
D gene: NA
J gene: TRBJ2-1
V gene: TRBV27
CDR3 protein: CASGIGRGAYNEQFF
CDR3 DNA: TGTGCCAGCGGAATCGGCAGGGGGGCTTACAATGAGCAGTTCTTC

clone size: few
D gene: NA
J gene: TRBJ1-1
V gene: TRBV14
CDR3 protein: CASSQDWLRAFF
CDR3 DNA: TGTGCCAGCAGCCAAGATTGGCTGAGAGCTTTCTTT

clone size: NA
D gene: NA
J gene: TRBJ2-1
V gene: TRBV24-1
CDR3 protein: CATSDRAGREFF
CDR3 DNA: TGTGCCACCAGTGACAGAGCGGGTCGCGAGTTCTTC

clone size: NA
D gene: NA
J gene: TRBJ2-1
V gene: TRBV29-1
CDR3 protein: CSVARVGWDNEQFF
CDR3 DNA: TGCAGCGTGGCAAGGGTGGGGTGGGACAATGAGCAGTTCTTC

clone size: NA
D gene: TRBD2
J gene: TRBJ2-3
V gene: TRBV3-1
CDR3 protein: CASSHTQRGGRDTQYF
CDR3 DNA: TGTGCCAGCAGCCACACTCAGCGGGGGGGACGAGATACGCAGTATTTT

clone size: many
D gene: NA
J gene: TRBJ1-2
V gene: TRBV12-3/TRBV12-4
CDR3 protein: CASSRQTEGIGYTF
CDR3 DNA: TGTGCCAGCAGCCGACAGACGGAGGGGATCGGGTACACCTTC

clone size: many
D gene: NA
J gene: TRBJ2-5
V gene: TRBV5-5
CDR3 protein: CASSLAGNEGETQYF
CDR3 DNA: TGTGCCAGCAGCTTGGCCGGGAACGAGGGGGAGACCCAGTACTTC

clone size: NA
D gene: NA
J gene: TRBJ1-4
V gene: TRBV30
CDR3 protein: CAWGFPNEKLFF
CDR3 DNA: TGTGCCTGGGGGTTTCCCAATGAAAAACTGTTTTTT

clone size: NA
D gene: NA
J gene: TRBJ1-4
V gene: TRBV5-4
CDR3 protein: CASSQGEKLFF
CDR3 DNA: TGTGCCAGCAGCCAGGGGGAAAAACTGTTTTTT

clone size: many
D gene: NA
J gene: TRBJ2-5
V gene: TRBV12-3/TRBV12-4
CDR3 protein: CASSPGRSQETQYF
CDR3 DNA: TGTGCCAGCAGCCCCGGACGGAGCCAAGAGACCCAGTACTTC

clone size: many
D gene: NA
J gene: TRBJ2-1
V gene: TRBV5-1
CDR3 protein: CASSLGPTNEQFF
CDR3 DNA: TGCGCCAGCAGCTTGGGACCAACCAATGAGCAGTTCTTC

clone size: many
D gene: NA
J gene: TRBJ1-2
V gene: TRBV6-2/TRBV6-3
CDR3 protein: CASSYTNYGYTF
CDR3 DNA: TGTGCCAGCAGTTACACTAACTATGGCTACACCTTC

clone size: NA
D gene: TRBD1
J gene: TRBJ1-5
V gene: TRBV6-6
CDR3 protein: CASIQTGGNQPQHF
CDR3 DNA: TGTGCCAGCATTCAGACAGGGGGGAATCAGCCCCAGCATTTT

clone size: few
D gene: NA
J gene: TRBJ1-3
V gene: TRBV4-3
CDR3 protein: CASSQAYSGNTIYF
CDR3 DNA: TGCGCCAGCAGCCAAGCCTACTCTGGAAACACCATATATTTT

clone size: many
D gene: TRBD1
J gene: TRBJ2-5
V gene: TRBV5-5
CDR3 protein: CASSSPYRGVETQYF
CDR3 DNA: TGTGCCAGCAGCTCCCCGTACAGGGGAGTCGAGACCCAGTACTTC

clone size: many
D gene: NA
J gene: TRBJ2-1
V gene: TRBV18
CDR3 protein: CASSPAPGSSYNEQFF
CDR3 DNA: TGTGCCAGCTCACCGGCGCCGGGGAGCTCCTACAATGAGCAGTTCTTC

clone size: many
D gene: NA
J gene: TRBJ2-5
V gene: TRBV12-3/TRBV12-4
CDR3 protein: CASSRTGLETQYF
CDR3 DNA: TGTGCCAGCAGCCGGACTGGGTTGGAGACCCAGTACTTC

clone size: many
D gene: NA
J gene: TRBJ2-1
V gene: TRBV12-3/TRBV12-4
CDR3 protein: CASSLMVRDNEQFF
CDR3 DNA: TGTGCCAGCAGTTTAATGGTCAGGGACAATGAGCAGTTCTTC

clone size: few
D gene: TRBD2
J gene: TRBJ2-3
V gene: TRBV12-3/TRBV12-4
CDR3 protein: CASSLDSSGATDTQYF
CDR3 DNA: TGTGCCAGCAGTTTAGATTCTAGCGGGGCAACGGATACGCAGTATTTT

clone size: few
D gene: NA
J gene: TRBJ2-2
V gene: TRBV7-3
CDR3 protein: CASSLSRAGPGNTGELFF
CDR3 DNA: TGTGCCAGCAGCTTAAGTAGGGCAGGGCCAGGGAACACCGGGGAGCTGTTTTTT

clone size: many
D gene: TRBD1
J gene: TRBJ1-5
V gene: TRBV4-2
CDR3 protein: CASSRLEGAGQPQHF
CDR3 DNA: TGTGCCAGCAGCCGACTAGAGGGGGCTGGGCAGCCCCAGCATTTT

clone size: NA
D gene: TRBD1
J gene: TRBJ1-1
V gene: TRBV20-1
CDR3 protein: CSARDRGRAAFF
CDR3 DNA: TGCAGTGCTAGGGACAGGGGGCGAGCAGCTTTCTTT

clone size: few
D gene: TRBD2
J gene: TRBJ2-7
V gene: TRBV27
CDR3 protein: CASSLWTSYEQYF
CDR3 DNA: TGTGCCAGCAGTTTATGGACTAGCTACGAGCAGTACTTC

clone size: NA
D gene: TRBD1
J gene: TRBJ1-1
V gene: TRBV20-1
CDR3 protein: CSARPGTGYTEAFF
CDR3 DNA: TGCAGTGCTAGACCCGGGACAGGGTATACTGAAGCTTTCTTT

clone size: few
D gene: NA
J gene: TRBJ2-1
V gene: TRBV20-1
CDR3 protein: CSAVVEQFF
CDR3 DNA: TGCAGTGCTGTTGTTGAGCAGTTCTTC